Listed here are 26 T cell receptor beta chains from one sample, sequenced in a study of CD8 T cells in ankylosing spondylitis. MiXCR was run by TCRdb on the 5' RACE reads, yielding one entry per CDR3 protein. The data hold 250,000 to 300,000 distinct CDR3 sequences, with over 15% observed a single time. The sample was blood, either unsorted or a sorted T cell fraction (not recorded which). The receptors come from a male donor with ankylosing spondylitis or in good health (not recorded which).

At least ten counts were recorded for this clonotype. V usage is TRBV29-1 and J usage is TRBJ2-1; a possible D gene is TRBD2 (6 bases). CDR1 SQVTM and CDR2 ANQGSEA come from the germline V gene. CDR3 length: 10 amino acids. V lost 7 bases and J 5 bases, leaving 6 bases between the germline ends. CDR3 sequence (DNA): TGCAGCGGGGGGGACAATGAGCAGTTCTTC. It codes for CSGGDNEQFF.

CDR3 in DNA: TGCGCCAGCAGCCAAGATCGGGGTAGATTCTACGAAGCTTTCTTT. It specifies CASSQDRGRFYEAFF. The rearrangement links TRBV4-3 to TRBJ1-1, with D unresolved. This CDR3 has 15 amino acids. V gave up 0 bases and J gave up 8 bases, with 16 bases separating them. Germline CDR1 LGHNA, CDR2 YSLEER.

This clonotype was detected only once. The V call is TRBV7-8, the J call TRBJ2-1, with TRBD1 as a possible D gene (6 bases). The CDR3 length is 15 residues. The germline V and J ends were trimmed by 1 base and 4 bases, with 11 bases remaining between them. Germline CDR1 is SGHVS and CDR2 is FQNEAQ. This CDR3 is CASSLVRDTYNEQFF. The CDR3, as DNA: TGTGCCAGCAGCTTAGTCAGGGACACTTACAATGAGCAGTTCTTC.

A remark on this clonotype: Mismatch with germline at one junction end may stem from a read error. The chain joins TRBV20-1 to TRBJ2-7, with TRBD1 matching over 8 bases. Germline CDR1 is DFQATT and CDR2 is SNEGSKA (reference sequence). CDR3 length equals 15 residues. The CDR3 protein is CSARERQGSTYEEYF. The CDR3 DNA reads as TGCAGTGCTAGAGAAAGACAGGGGTCAACCTACGAGGAGTACTTC.

The chain couples TRBV7-2 to TRBJ2-7; possible D gene TRBD1, 6 bases. This CDR3 spans 14 amino acids. CDR1 SGHTA and CDR2 FQGNSA come from the germline V gene. The germline V and J ends were trimmed by 5 bases and 2 bases, with 13 bases remaining between them. The CDR3 DNA sequence: TGTGCCAGCAGCCAAAATGGGGACACCTACGAGCAGTACTTC. Its translation: CASSQNGDTYEQYF. The whole variable domain, remainder taken from reference TRBV7-2 and TRBJ2-7, is GAGVSQSPSNKVTEKGKDVELRCDPISGHTALYWYRQSLGQGLEFLIYFQGNSAPDKSGLPSDRFSAERTGGSVSTLTIQRTQQEDSAVYLCASSQNGDTYEQYFGPGTRLTVT.

This clonotype was seen a few times. CDR3: CASSLTSTDTQYF. CDR3 sequence (DNA): TGTGCCAGCAGTCTTACCTCTACAGATACGCAGTATTTT. The chain joins TRBV6-4 to TRBJ2-3; D uncertain. V lost 5 bases and J 3 bases, leaving 9 bases between the germline ends. Germline CDR1 reads MRHNA; CDR2 reads SNTAGT. CDR3 size: 13 residues.

This chain's CDR3 is CASSNLGEGPADTQYF. The CDR3 DNA reads as TGTGCCAGCAGTAACCTGGGGGAGGGCCCGGCAGATACGCAGTATTTT. The chain has TRBV12-3 or TRBV12-4 and TRBJ2-3; 7 bases align to TRBD2. This CDR3 spans 16 amino acids. With 5 bases clipped from V and 4 bases from J, the junction kept 12 bases outside the gene matches.

This clonotype was seen many times. The junction and the germline gene differ at one end; a read error may be behind it. This chain uses TRBV4-1 with TRBJ2-1; possible D gene TRBD1, 5 bases. This CDR3 has 12 residues. CDR1 is MGHRA, CDR2 YSYEKL, per germline. The CDR3: CASSHGGHVEVF. The CDR3 DNA reads TGCGCCAGCAGCCACGGCGGACATGTCGAGGTCTTC.

The chain links TRBV25-1 to TRBJ2-5, with 9 bases fitting TRBD1. The CDR3 loop spans 13 amino acids. V gave up 8 bases and J gave up 1 base; unmatched junction bases: 2. The germline V gene encodes CDR1 MGHDK and CDR2 SYGVNS. DNA of the CDR3: TGTGCCAGCCGACAGGGGGGCCAAGAGACCCAGTACTTC. The encoded protein is CASRQGGQETQYF.

This clonotype was counted between two and nine times. The chain joins TRBV5-1 to TRBJ2-1, with 15 positions matching TRBD2. With 3 bases clipped from V and 2 bases from J, the junction kept 3 bases outside the gene matches. The CDR3 is 17 amino acids. The germline V gene encodes CDR1 SGHRS and CDR2 YFSETQ. The CDR3 reads CASSYGLAGGPYNEQFF. The CDR3 nucleotides are TGCGCCAGCAGCTATGGACTAGCGGGAGGGCCCTACAATGAGCAGTTCTTC. The variable domain in full, completed from reference TRBV5-1 and TRBJ2-1, reads KAGVTQTPRYLIKTRGQQVTLSCSPISGHRSVSWYQQTPGQGLQFLFEYFSETQRNKGNFPGRFSGRQFSNSRSEMNVSTLELGDSALYLCASSYGLAGGPYNEQFFGPGTRLTVL.

The sample holds many counts of this clonotype. At one boundary the junction diverges from the germline segment, which might be a read error. The V gene is TRBV25-1, the J gene TRBJ2-7; 8 bases fit TRBD1. The CDR3 loop spans 13 amino acids. The germline V gene encodes CDR1 MGHDK and CDR2 SYGVNS. DNA of the CDR3: TGCGCCAGCAGCCAGGGGGCATCCTACGAGCAGTACTTC. As protein: CASSQGASYEQYF.

This clonotype was observed a handful of times. The chain uses TRBV27 and TRBJ1-6; 7 nucleotides align to TRBD1. V was pared by 5 bases and J by 9 bases, with 10 bases of the junction left unmatched. From germline, CDR1 is MNHEY and CDR2 SMNVEV (reference sequence). This CDR3 comprises 15 residues. CDR3 protein: CASSRRDSHGSPLHF. The CDR3 region has the DNA TGTGCCAGCAGTCGTCGGGACAGTCACGGTTCACCCCTCCACTTT.

This clonotype was seen a few times. The gene calls are TRBV18 and TRBJ2-5; D is unclear. Looked up from germline, CDR1 is KGHSH and CDR2 is LQKENI. Trimming shortened V by 3 bases and J by 5 bases, and 7 bases separated the two germline ends. The CDR3 has 12 amino acids. Here the CDR3 DNA reads TGTGCCAGCTCACCGACCTTGGAGACCCAGTACTTC. Its translation is CASSPTLETQYF.

This clonotype has only a few counts. The V gene is TRBV18, the J gene TRBJ2-3; 9 bases map to TRBD1. The CDR3 is 16 amino acids. Germline trimming cut 3 bases from V and 6 bases from J; bases unmatched to any gene: 10. CDR1 KGHSH and CDR2 LQKENI come from the germline V gene. The CDR3 DNA is TGTGCCAGCTCACCTCCTGGGGGACAGGGAACTGATACGCAGTATTTT. Translation: CASSPPGGQGTDTQYF.

Ten or more counts support this clonotype. This chain uses TRBV4-1 with TRBJ2-2, with 12 bases aligning to TRBD2. J gave up 2 bases and V 2 bases, and 6 bases lay outside the gene matches. The CDR3 length is 18 residues. Germline V CDR1 and CDR2: MGHRA, YSYEKL. The DNA of the CDR3 is TGCGCCAGCAGCCAAACCATACTAGCGGGAGGAAACACCGGGGAGCTGTTTTTT. This translates into CASSQTILAGGNTGELFF.

This chain links TRBV5-1 with TRBJ2-2, with D perhaps matching TRBD1 (5 bases). Deletions cut 0 bases from V and 3 bases from J, with 9 bases between. The germline V gene has CDR1 SGHRS and CDR2 YFSETQ. This CDR3 has 15 amino acids. CDR3 residues: CASSLGGVDTGELFF. CDR3 nucleotide sequence: TGCGCCAGCAGCTTGGGGGGCGTGGACACCGGGGAGCTGTTTTTT.

As regards this clonotype: It may be a read error: a sequence one base away is much more abundant. The chain uses TRBV27 and TRBJ2-7; 8 bases fit TRBD1. This CDR3 is 15 amino acids long. Germline V gene lookup returns CDR1 MNHEY and CDR2 SMNVEV (reference sequence). V dropped 5 bases and J dropped 0; count of bases not matched to a gene: 6. The CDR3 DNA sequence: TGTGCCAGCAGTGACCGGGACAGGAGCTCCTACGAGCAGTACTTC. Translating gives CASSDRDRSSYEQYF.

This clonotype was seen a handful of times. The chain has TRBV9 and TRBJ2-3; TRBD2 matches 13 bases. The CDR3 extends over 16 amino acids. The germline gives CDR1 SGDLS, CDR2 YYNGEE. Trimming took 3 bases from V and 6 from J; bases not matched to a gene: 7. CDR3 residues: CASSGTSGSNLDTQYF. Here the CDR3 DNA reads TGTGCCAGCAGCGGGACTAGCGGGAGTAATCTTGATACGCAGTATTTT.

The chain employs TRBV4-1 and TRBJ2-7; no clear D gene. Germline V CDR1 and CDR2: MGHRA, YSYEKL. CDR3 length: 15 amino acids. Trimming removed 1 base at V and 3 bases at J, with 13 bases between. The CDR3 coding sequence is TGCGCCAGCAGCCAAGGTACGAGCCGGAGCTACGAGCAGTACTTC. Amino acids: CASSQGTSRSYEQYF.

This clonotype was detected only a few times. The V gene is TRBV25-1, the J gene TRBJ2-1, with D perhaps TRBD2 (6 bases). The germline CDR1 and CDR2 sequences are MGHDK and SYGVNS. CDR3 length: 14 amino acids. V lost 5 bases, J lost 6 bases, and 14 bases lay in between. CDR3 coding DNA: TGTGCCAGCAGTCTAGTCGGGAGAGCCAATGAGCAGTTCTTC. Translated, it gives CASSLVGRANEQFF. Full variable domain (missing parts from reference TRBV25-1 and TRBJ2-1): EADIYQTPRYLVIGTGKKITLECSQTMGHDKMYWYQQDPGMELHLIHYSYGVNSTEKGDLSSESTVSRIRTEHFPLTLESARPSHTSQYLCASSLVGRANEQFFGPGTRLTVL.

This clonotype was observed a few times. A junction boundary mismatches the germline segment, possibly from a read error. The genes are TRBV6-2 or TRBV6-3 and TRBJ2-2; D remains ambiguous. Germline V gives CDR1 MNHEY, CDR2 SVGEGT. The CDR3 is made up of 14 amino acids. CDR3 DNA: TGTGCCAGCAATTCGAACCGGGCCCAGCCTCCTGTTTACTTT. It encodes CASNSNRAQPPVYF.

The chain couples TRBV20-1 to TRBJ2-1; 12 bases agree with TRBD2. The CDR3 totals 17 residues. The germline V gene encodes CDR1 DFQATT and CDR2 SNEGSKA (reference sequence). Trimming at V came to 2 bases and at J to 7 bases, leaving 12 bases not matched to a gene. CDR3 sequence (DNA): TGCAGTGCTAGAAGTATTTTGGGACTAGCGGGTCTAAATGAGCAGTTCTTC. This encodes CSARSILGLAGLNEQFF.

This clonotype was recorded a few times. The J gene is TRBJ2-1, the V gene TRBV9; 7 bases are a match to TRBD2. This CDR3 spans 15 amino acids. J lost 8 bases, V lost 1 base, and 9 bases had no gene match. Per the germline V gene, CDR1 is SGDLS and CDR2 is YYNGEE. The CDR3 here is CASSVNRLARDEQFF. CDR3 nucleotide sequence: TGTGCCAGCAGCGTAAACCGACTAGCTCGGGATGAGCAGTTCTTC.

This clonotype was detected only a few times. A junction end diverges from the germline sequence, so it may reflect a read error. CDR3 coding DNA: TGTGCTAGCAGCTTCGGGATTACCTACGAGCAGTACTTC. It translates to CASSFGITYEQYF. V usage is TRBV7-7 and J usage is TRBJ2-7; possibly TRBD2 for D (5 bases). Per germline, CDR1 SSHAT and CDR2 FNYEAQ (reference sequence). The length of the CDR3 is 13 residues.

The genes are TRBV6-5 and TRBJ1-2; D ambiguous. Germline V gene data show CDR1 as MNHEY and CDR2 as SVGAGI. Trimming pared 2 bases from V and 0 bases from J, leaving 7 bases between. The CDR3 length is 14 residues. DNA for the CDR3: TGTGCCAGCAGTTACGGCTCCACTAACTATGGCTACACCTTC. Encoded protein: CASSYGSTNYGYTF.

Remarks on this clonotype: A much larger clone differs from this one at a single base, so this may be a read error. The chain couples TRBV12-3 or TRBV12-4 to TRBJ2-5; D remains unclear. The better agreement between TRBJ2-1 and the DNA end casts doubt on the J call. CDR3 length equals 11 residues. This CDR3 reads CASSFKETQFF. The DNA of the CDR3 is TGTGCCAGCAGTTTCAAGGAGACCCAGTTCTTC.